This record looks at one T cell receptor beta chain sequence and its context. The protocol was immunoSEQ multiplex PCR, while the TCRdb copy is restricted to in-frame clones and leaves out a portion. This repertoire shows around 700,000 clones, approximately 79% found once; its top ten account for 1.5% to 2%. This specimen comes from a study of shared clonotypes between healthy human individuals. Source material: memory CD4+ T cells sorted from blood. Subset defined: CD45RA-negative fraction. The receptor was derived from a woman aged 25-40 years in good health.

DNA of the CDR3: TGTGCCACCAGCAGAGATCTAACGGAGAGGTACGAGCAGTACTTC. Protein: CATSRDLTERYEQYF. The J gene is TRBJ2-7, the V gene TRBV15; D remains ambiguous. Trimming took off 0 bases at V and 4 bases at J, with 13 bases between the two ends. Germline V gene data show CDR1 as LNHNV and CDR2 as YYDKDF (reference sequence). The CDR3 length is 15 residues. Combining the CDR3 with reference TRBV15 and TRBJ2-7 gives the whole variable domain DAMVIQNPRYQVTQFGKPVTLSCSQTLNHNVMYWYQQKSSQAPKLLFHYYDKDFNNEADTPDNFQSRRPNTSFCFLDIRSPGLGDTAMYLCATSRDLTERYEQYFGPGTRLTVT.